The sequence of this TCR beta chain was determined in a study of memory CD4+ T cells and cytomegalovirus serostatus. In the study overall: This sample comes from healthy Belgian adults, 9 CMV seropositive, some 22 seronegative.

General study points: Median bootstrapped AUC for CMV status was approximately 0.94 originally, less than 0.92 US-trained.

Sequencing was performed with immunoSEQ multiplex PCR; in TCRdb, only in-frame clones are kept and a portion is missing. The sample includes about 75,000 clones, under 80% of them seen just once. Single viable CD3+CD4+CD8-CD45RO+ cells were sorted as the memory CD4+ T cells. Donors' CMV status reflects serum IgG against pp150, pp28, p38, p52. Remarks on this clone: What it recognizes is unknown.

The source material was memory CD4+ T cells from blood. The TCR originated in an adult in good health and CMV-seropositive.

CDR3: CASSPRGAAEAFF. CDR3 DNA sequence: TGTGCCAGCTCACCACGGGGGGCCGCTGAAGCTTTCTTT. V gene TRBV18 combines with J gene TRBJ1-1, with D possibly TRBD1 on 6 matching bases. The V gene lost 1 base and the J gene lost 6 bases, with 9 bases spanning the gap. Germline-derived CDR1 and CDR2 are KGHSH and LQKENI. The CDR3 runs 13 residues.